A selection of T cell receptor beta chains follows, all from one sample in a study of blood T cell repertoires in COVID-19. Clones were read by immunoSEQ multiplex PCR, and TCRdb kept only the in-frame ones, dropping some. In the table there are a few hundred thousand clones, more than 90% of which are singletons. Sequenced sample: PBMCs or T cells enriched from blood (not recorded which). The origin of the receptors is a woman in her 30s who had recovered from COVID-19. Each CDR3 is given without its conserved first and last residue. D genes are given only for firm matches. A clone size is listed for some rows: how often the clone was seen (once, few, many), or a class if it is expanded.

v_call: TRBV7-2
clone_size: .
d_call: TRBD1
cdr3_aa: ASSSDTRGQAYGYT

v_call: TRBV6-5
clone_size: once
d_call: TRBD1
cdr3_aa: ASRDRGKANYGYT

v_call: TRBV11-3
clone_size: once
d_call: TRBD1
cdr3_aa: ASSFRGLDSPLH

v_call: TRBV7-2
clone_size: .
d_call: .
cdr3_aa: ASSLAGGNNEQF

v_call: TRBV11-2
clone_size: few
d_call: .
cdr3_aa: ASSPYLGGLGYGYT

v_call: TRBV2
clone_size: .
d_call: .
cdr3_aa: ASRAQGPEAF

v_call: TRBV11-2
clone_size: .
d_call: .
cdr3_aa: ASSLVPPEYSNQPQH

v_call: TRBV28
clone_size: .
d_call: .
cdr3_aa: ASSLWTQGIDTEAF

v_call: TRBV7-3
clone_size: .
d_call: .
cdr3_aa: ASSLKGSDTQY

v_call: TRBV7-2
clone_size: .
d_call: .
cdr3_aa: ASSLGRSVTQY

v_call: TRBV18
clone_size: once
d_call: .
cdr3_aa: ASSPSVKGDTIY

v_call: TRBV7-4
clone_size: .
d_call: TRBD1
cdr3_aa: ASSLAYRGDKWVNEQF

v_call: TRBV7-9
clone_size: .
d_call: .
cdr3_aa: ASSQTEEQY

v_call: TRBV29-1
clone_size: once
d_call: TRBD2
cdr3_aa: SVQIAGEGEQY

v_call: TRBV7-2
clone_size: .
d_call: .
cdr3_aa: ASSLHRGLTTEAF

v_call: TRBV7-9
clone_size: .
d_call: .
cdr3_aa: ASSPAGGFNYGYT

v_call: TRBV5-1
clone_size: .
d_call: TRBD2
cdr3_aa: ASSLGLAEVQETQY

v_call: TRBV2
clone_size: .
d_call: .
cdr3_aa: ASSRQSTDTQY

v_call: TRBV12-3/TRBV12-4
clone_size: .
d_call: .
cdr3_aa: ASSRGYGYT

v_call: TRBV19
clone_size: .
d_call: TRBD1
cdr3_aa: ASRSFGTGGGGTEAF

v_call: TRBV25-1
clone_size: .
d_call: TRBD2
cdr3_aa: ASGTSGTGANVLT

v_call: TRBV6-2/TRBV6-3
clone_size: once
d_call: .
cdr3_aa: ASSLTTDGYT

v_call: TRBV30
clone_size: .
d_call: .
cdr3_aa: AWSVPGGYQPQH

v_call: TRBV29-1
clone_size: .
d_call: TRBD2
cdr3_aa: SVVWRGRASYEQY

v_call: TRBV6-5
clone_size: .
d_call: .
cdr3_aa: ASSYARADYGYT

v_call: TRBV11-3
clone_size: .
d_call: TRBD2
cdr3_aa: ASSLGTSGGAYGTQY

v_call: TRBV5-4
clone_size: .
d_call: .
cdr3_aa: ASSPEPGLSGNTIY

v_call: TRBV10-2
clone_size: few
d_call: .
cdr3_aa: ASSVLTSADTQY

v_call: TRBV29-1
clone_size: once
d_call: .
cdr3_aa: SVEGLVGNTEAF

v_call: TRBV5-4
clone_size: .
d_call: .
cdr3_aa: ASSLGGGANVLT

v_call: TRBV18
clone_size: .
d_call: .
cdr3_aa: ASSPQEENTEAF

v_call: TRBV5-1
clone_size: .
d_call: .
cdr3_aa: ASRTTSGANVLT

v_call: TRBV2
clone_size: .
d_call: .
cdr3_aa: ASSPDSGNTIY

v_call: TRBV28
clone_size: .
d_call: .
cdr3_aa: ASVALGGYT

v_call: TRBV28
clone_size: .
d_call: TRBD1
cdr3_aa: ASSFDRAYSNQPQH

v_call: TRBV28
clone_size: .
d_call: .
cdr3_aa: ASSRTDTDTQY

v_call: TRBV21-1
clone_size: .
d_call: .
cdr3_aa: ASSKDSCEQY

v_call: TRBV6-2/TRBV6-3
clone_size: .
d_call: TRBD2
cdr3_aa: ASSSPGLAGRNTGELF

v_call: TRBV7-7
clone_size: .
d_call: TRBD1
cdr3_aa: ASSLGQGPYNEQF

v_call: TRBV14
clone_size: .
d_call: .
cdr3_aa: ASSQILGLASTNEQF

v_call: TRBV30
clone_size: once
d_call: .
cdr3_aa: ACLGTTEAF

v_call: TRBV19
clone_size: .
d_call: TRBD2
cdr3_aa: ASSIPSGRAADTQY

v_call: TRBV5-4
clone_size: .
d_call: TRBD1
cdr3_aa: ASSPDRGDSYT

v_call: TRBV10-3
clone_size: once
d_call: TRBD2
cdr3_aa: AISEGGGGAGAGNEQF

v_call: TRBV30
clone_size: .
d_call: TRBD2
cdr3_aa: AWSGMGRGVTDTQY

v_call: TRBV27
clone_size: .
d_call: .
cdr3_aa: ASSSGVGSEAF

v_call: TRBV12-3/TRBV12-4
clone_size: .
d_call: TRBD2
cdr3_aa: ATSGGQETQY

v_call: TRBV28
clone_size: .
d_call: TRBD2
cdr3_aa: ASSLIFAGGPSDTQY

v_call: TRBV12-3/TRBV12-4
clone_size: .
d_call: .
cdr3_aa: ASSFRSTDTQY

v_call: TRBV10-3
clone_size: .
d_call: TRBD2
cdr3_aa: AIGGTSGNEQF